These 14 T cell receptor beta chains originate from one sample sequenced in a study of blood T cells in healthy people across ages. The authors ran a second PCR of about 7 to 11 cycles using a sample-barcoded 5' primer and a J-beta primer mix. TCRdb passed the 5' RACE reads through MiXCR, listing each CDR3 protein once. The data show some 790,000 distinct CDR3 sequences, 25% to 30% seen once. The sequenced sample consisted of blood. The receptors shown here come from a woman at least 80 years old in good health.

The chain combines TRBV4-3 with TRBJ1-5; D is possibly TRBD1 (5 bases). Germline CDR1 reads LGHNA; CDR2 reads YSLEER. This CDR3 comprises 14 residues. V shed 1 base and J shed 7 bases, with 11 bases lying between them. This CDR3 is CASSQAGFDQPQHF. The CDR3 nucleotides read TGCGCCAGCAGCCAAGCAGGGTTTGACCAGCCCCAGCATTTT.

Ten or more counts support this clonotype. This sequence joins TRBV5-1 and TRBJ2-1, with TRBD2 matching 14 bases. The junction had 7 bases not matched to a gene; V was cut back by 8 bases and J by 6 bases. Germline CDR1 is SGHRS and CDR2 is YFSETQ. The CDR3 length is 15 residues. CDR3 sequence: CASGLAGGPGNEQFF. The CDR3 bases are TGCGCCAGTGGACTAGCGGGGGGACCCGGCAATGAGCAGTTCTTC.

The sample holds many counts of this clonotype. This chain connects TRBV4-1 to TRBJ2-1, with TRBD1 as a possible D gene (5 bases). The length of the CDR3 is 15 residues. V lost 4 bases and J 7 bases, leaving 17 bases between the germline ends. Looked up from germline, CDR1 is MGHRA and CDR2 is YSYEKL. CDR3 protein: CASSPIRVGSNEQFF. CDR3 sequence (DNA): TGCGCCAGCAGCCCGATCAGGGTGGGCTCGAATGAGCAGTTCTTC.

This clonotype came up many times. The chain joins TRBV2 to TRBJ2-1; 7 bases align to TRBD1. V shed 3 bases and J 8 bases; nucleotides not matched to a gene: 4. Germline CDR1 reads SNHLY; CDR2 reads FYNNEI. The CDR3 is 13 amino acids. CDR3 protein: CASSDDRVYEQFF. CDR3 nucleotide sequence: TGTGCCAGCAGTGACGACAGGGTCTATGAGCAGTTCTTC.

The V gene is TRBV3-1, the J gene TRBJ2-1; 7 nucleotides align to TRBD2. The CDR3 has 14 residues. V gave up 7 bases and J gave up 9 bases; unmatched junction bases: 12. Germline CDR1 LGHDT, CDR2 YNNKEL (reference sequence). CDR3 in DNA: TGTGCCAGCACCCCCAGGGCGGGAGCGGGTGAGCAGTTCTTC. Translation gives CASTPRAGAGEQFF.

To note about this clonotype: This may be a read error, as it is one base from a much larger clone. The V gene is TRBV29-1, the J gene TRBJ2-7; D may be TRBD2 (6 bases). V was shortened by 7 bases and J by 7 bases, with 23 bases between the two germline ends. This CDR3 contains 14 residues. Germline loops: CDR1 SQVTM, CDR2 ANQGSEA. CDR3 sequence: CSAIRDWGINEQYF. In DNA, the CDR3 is TGCAGCGCCATCCGGGACTGGGGGATCAATGAGCAGTACTTC.

In nucleotides, the CDR3 is TGCAGTGCTTCCCAAATAGCGGGGGGCCCAGATACGCAGTATTTT. Its protein is CSASQIAGGPDTQYF. The rearrangement joins TRBV20-1 to TRBJ2-3; 10 nucleotides align to TRBD2. CDR3 length equals 15 residues. Trimming at V came to 5 bases and at J to 4 bases, leaving 9 bases not matched to a gene. Germline loops: CDR1 DFQATT, CDR2 SNEGSKA (reference sequence).

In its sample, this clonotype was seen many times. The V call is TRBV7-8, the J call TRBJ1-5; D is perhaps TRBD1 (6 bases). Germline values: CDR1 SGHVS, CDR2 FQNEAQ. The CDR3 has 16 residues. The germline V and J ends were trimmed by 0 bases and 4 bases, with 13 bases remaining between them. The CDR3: CASSLARAGENQPQHF. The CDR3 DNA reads TGTGCCAGCAGCTTAGCGCGAGCAGGGGAGAATCAGCCCCAGCATTTT. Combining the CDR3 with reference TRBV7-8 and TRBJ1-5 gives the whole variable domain GAGVSQSPRYKVAKRGQDVALRCDPISGHVSLFWYQQALGQGPEFLTYFQNEAQLDKSGLPSDRFFAERPEGSVSTLKIQRTQQEDSAVYLCASSLARAGENQPQHFGDGTRLSIL.

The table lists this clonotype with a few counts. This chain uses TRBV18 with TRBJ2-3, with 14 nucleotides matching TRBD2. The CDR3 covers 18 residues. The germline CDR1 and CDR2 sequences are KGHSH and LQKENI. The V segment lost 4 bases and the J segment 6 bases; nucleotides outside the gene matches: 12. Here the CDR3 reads CASSRTTGTSGGLDTQYF. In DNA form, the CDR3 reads TGTGCCAGCTCACGGACTACCGGGACTAGCGGGGGACTGGATACGCAGTATTTT.

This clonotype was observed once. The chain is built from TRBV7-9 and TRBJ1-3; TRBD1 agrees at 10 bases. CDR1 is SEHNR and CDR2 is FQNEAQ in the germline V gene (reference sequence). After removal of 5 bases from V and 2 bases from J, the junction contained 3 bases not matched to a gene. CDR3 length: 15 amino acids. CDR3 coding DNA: TGTGCCAGCAGCCGAGGACAGGGGGCTGGAAACACCATATATTTT. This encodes CASSRGQGAGNTIYF.

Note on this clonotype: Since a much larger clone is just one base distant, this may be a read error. CDR3 loop: CASSPISGRRGGTQYF. CDR3 nucleotides: TGTGCCAGCAGCCCGATATCCGGGAGAAGGGGAGGGACCCAGTACTTC. The chain uses TRBV2 and TRBJ2-5, with D tentatively TRBD2 (6 bases). The CDR3 is made up of 16 amino acids. Germline lookup yields CDR1 SNHLY and CDR2 FYNNEI. Trimming shortened V by 6 bases and J by 7 bases, and 24 bases separated the two germline ends.

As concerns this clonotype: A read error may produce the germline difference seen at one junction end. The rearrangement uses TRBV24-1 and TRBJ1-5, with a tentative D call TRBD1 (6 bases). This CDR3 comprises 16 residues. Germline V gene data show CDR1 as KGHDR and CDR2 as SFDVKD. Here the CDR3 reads CATSDSGHFSDQPQHF. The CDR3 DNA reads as TGTGCCACCAGTGACTCGGGACACTTTAGCGATCAGCCCCAGCATTTT.

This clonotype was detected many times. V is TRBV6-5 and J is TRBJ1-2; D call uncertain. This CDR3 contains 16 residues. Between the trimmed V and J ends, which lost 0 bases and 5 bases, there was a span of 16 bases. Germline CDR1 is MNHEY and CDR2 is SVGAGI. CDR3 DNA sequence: TGTGCCAGCAGTTACTCCACCGGGGTAGCACAGTATGGCTACACCTTC. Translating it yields CASSYSTGVAQYGYTF.

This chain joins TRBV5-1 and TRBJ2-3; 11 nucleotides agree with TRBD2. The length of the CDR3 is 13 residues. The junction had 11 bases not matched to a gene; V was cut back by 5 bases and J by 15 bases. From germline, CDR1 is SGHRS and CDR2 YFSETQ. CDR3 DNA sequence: TGCGCCAGCAGAGCTAGCGGGGGGCAGGTCGCCTATTTT. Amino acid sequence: CASRASGGQVAYF.